One and the same sample provided the 28 T cell receptor beta chains below, sequenced in a study of spatial heterogeneity in lung cancer. Each CDR3 protein is one row after TCRdb ran MiXCR on the 5' RACE reads. The table lists some 30,000 distinct CDR3 sequences, 5.4% of them singletons. Time point given: blood at routine non-recurrence follow-up after resection. The material sequenced was PBMCs, taken at follow-up. All receptors come from a female donor with early-stage non-small cell lung cancer.

This clonotype showed up many times. The gene calls are TRBV3-1 and TRBJ1-6; 10 positions agree with TRBD1. Trimming took 1 base from V and 8 from J; bases not matched to a gene: 8. The CDR3 length is 17 residues. The germline V gene has CDR1 LGHDT and CDR2 YNNKEL (reference sequence). The CDR3, as DNA: TGTGCCAGCAGCCAAGGAGGGACAGGGGAACAGTATTCACCCCTCCACTTT. Its translation is CASSQGGTGEQYSPLHF.

This clonotype was found many times. The V gene is TRBV6-6, the J gene TRBJ2-2; 11 bases are a match to TRBD1. The CDR3 has 17 residues. Germline CDR1 reads MNHNY; CDR2 reads SVGAGI (reference sequence). With V trimmed by 5 bases and J by 5 bases, 10 bases remained unmatched. CDR3 in amino acids: CASSPPPGQGDTGELFF. DNA for the CDR3: TGTGCCAGCAGTCCCCCGCCGGGACAGGGGGATACCGGGGAGCTGTTTTTT.

This clonotype was recorded many times. This rearrangement joins TRBV20-1 to TRBJ2-7, with 9 bases fitting TRBD2. The CDR3 runs 15 residues. Losses at the gene ends were 3 bases for V and 1 base for J; bases not matched to a gene: 7. Germline assignment: CDR1 DFQATT and CDR2 SNEGSKA (reference sequence). CDR3 residues: CSASGLAGISYEQYF. DNA for the CDR3: TGCAGTGCTAGTGGGCTAGCGGGAATATCCTACGAGCAGTACTTC.

In its sample, this clonotype was seen many times. A read error may account for a junction end that differs from germline. The rearrangement uses TRBV28 and TRBJ2-7; D remains ambiguous. The CDR3 is 13 residues long. Germline CDR1 MDHEN, CDR2 SYDVKM. The DNA for the CDR3 is TGTGCCAGCAGTTCTCCTAACTCCCACGAGCAGTACTTC. Its protein product is CASSSPNSHEQYF.

In its sample, this clonotype was seen many times. The CDR3 DNA is TGTGCCAGCAGCTTGGGGGGAGAGGAGACCCAGTACTTC. Amino acids: CASSLGGEETQYF. This chain connects TRBV5-4 to TRBJ2-5; D is perhaps TRBD2 (5 bases). CDR3 size: 13 residues. The V end lost 0 bases, the J end lost 5 bases, and 8 bases lay between the germline ends. Germline assignment: CDR1 SGHNT and CDR2 YYREEE (reference sequence).

The rearrangement links TRBV5-1 to TRBJ2-5; 8 bases map to TRBD1. With V trimmed by 3 bases and J by 3 bases, 10 bases remained unmatched. Germline V gives CDR1 SGHRS, CDR2 YFSETQ. This CDR3 region has 16 residues. CDR3 coding DNA: TGCGCCAGCAGCTCCAATGTCAGGGGGCTAAAAGAGACCCAGTACTTC. Residues: CASSSNVRGLKETQYF.

Only a few counts were recorded for this clonotype. The chain couples TRBV6-1 to TRBJ2-1; D unclear. The V and J ends lost 7 bases and 4 bases respectively, with 8 bases between them. Germline V gives CDR1 MNHNS, CDR2 SASEGT. The CDR3 covers 12 residues. The CDR3 is CASNDRYNEQFF. The CDR3 nucleotides read TGTGCCAGCAACGATAGATACAATGAGCAGTTCTTC.

This clonotype was picked up many times. This rearrangement joins TRBV28 to TRBJ1-1, with D perhaps TRBD1 (6 bases). From germline, CDR1 is MDHEN and CDR2 SYDVKM. The CDR3 runs 14 residues. V lost 6 bases, J lost 1 base, and 12 bases lay in between. CDR3 in amino acids: CASRNLQGNTEAFF. The CDR3 DNA follows: TGTGCCAGCAGGAACCTACAGGGGAACACTGAAGCTTTCTTT.

Turning to this clonotype: A read error may explain this, as a much larger clone is one base away. V gene TRBV5-1 combines with J gene TRBJ2-7; no clear D. The CDR3 is made up of 13 amino acids. The germline CDR1 and CDR2 sequences are SGHRS and YFSETQ. DNA of the CDR3: TGCGCCAGCAGCAAGGCTGAGACCTACGAGCTGTACTTC. This sequence encodes CASSKAETYELYF.

This clonotype was counted a few times. The chain combines TRBV7-9 with TRBJ1-2; D may be TRBD1 (5 bases). Germline V gene sequence: CDR1 SEHNR, CDR2 FQNEAQ (reference sequence). V lost 1 base and J lost 4, with 7 bases in between. The CDR3 has 13 residues. CDR3 in amino acids: CASSLGQLYGYTF. For the CDR3, the DNA is TGTGCCAGCAGCTTAGGACAGCTCTATGGCTACACCTTC. The variable domain in full, with the rest retrieved from reference TRBV7-9 and TRBJ1-2, is DTGVSQNPRHKITKRGQNVTFRCDPISEHNRLYWYRQTLGQGPEFLTYFQNEAQLEKSRLLSDRFSAERPKGSFSTLEIQRTEQGDSAMYLCASSLGQLYGYTFGSGTRLTVV.

Ten or more counts support this clonotype. The chain employs TRBV28 and TRBJ1-2, with 7 positions matching TRBD1. The germline gives CDR1 MDHEN, CDR2 SYDVKM. Losses at the gene ends were 7 bases for V and 5 bases for J; bases not matched to a gene: 13. The CDR3 totals 15 residues. The CDR3 reads CASTPTNRGGYGYTF. CDR3 nucleotides: TGTGCCAGCACCCCAACAAACAGGGGTGGATATGGCTACACCTTC.

This clonotype was seen many times. The chain has TRBV6-6 and TRBJ2-1; the D gene could be TRBD1 or TRBD2 (6 bases each). Trimming took 4 bases from V and 3 from J, leaving 16 bases between them. This CDR3 contains 16 residues. Germline CDR1 and CDR2: MNHNY and SVGAGI (reference sequence). CDR3: CASSWLGGQGYNEQFF. CDR3 bases: TGTGCCAGCAGTTGGCTCGGGGGCCAAGGCTACAATGAGCAGTTCTTC.

This clonotype was observed at least ten times. V is TRBV6-1 and J is TRBJ1-5, with D uncertain. V was cut by 7 bases and J by 6 bases, with 13 bases left in between. This CDR3 is 13 amino acids long. CDR1 MNHNS and CDR2 SASEGT come from the germline V gene. As DNA, the CDR3 is TGTGCCAGCAAAGGACCCTCTTTTCAGCCCCAGCATTTT. Encoded protein: CASKGPSFQPQHF.

This clonotype was seen ten or more times. The J gene is TRBJ2-1, the V gene TRBV19, with D unresolved. The germline V and J ends were trimmed by 3 bases and 12 bases, with 21 bases remaining between them. The CDR3 runs 15 residues. Germline V gene data show CDR1 as LNHDA and CDR2 as SQIVND (reference sequence). The CDR3 spells CASSIRSSVGESQFF. The CDR3 bases are TGTGCCAGTAGTATTCGGTCGTCGGTCGGTGAATCGCAGTTCTTC. Looking up the rest from reference TRBV19 and TRBJ2-1 gives the full variable domain: DGGITQSPKYLFRKEGQNVTLSCEQNLNHDAMYWYRQDPGQGLRLIYYSQIVNDFQKGDIAEGYSVSREKKESFPLTVTSAQKNPTAFYLCASSIRSSVGESQFFGPGTRLTVL.

By share, this clonotype ranks as medium-sized (0.01 to 0.1%). The chain uses TRBV20-1 and TRBJ1-6; the match to TRBD1 covers 7 bases. J lost 10 bases, V lost 2 bases, and 5 bases had no gene match. From germline, CDR1 is DFQATT and CDR2 SNEGSKA (reference sequence). There are 13 residues in the CDR3. The CDR3: CSARRQGGSPLHF. The CDR3 region has the DNA TGCAGTGCTAGAAGACAGGGAGGCTCACCCCTCCACTTT.

The V and J genes are TRBV23-1 and TRBJ2-1, with D hard to call. TRBV23-1 is labeled an ORF, and its function is uncertain. The CDR3 runs 13 residues. CDR3: CVDPRQKDNEQFF. The DNA for the CDR3 is TGCGTCGACCCGAGGCAGAAGGACAATGAGCAGTTCTTC.

In this sample, this clonotype turned up many times. This rearrangement joins TRBV5-1 to TRBJ2-5; 8 positions agree with TRBD1. Per germline, CDR1 SGHRS and CDR2 YFSETQ. Germline trimming cut 1 base from V and 4 bases from J; bases unmatched to any gene: 3. This CDR3 spans 14 amino acids. The CDR3 is CASSLTGTGETQYF. For the CDR3, the DNA is TGCGCCAGCAGCTTGACCGGGACAGGAGAGACCCAGTACTTC.

The sample holds a few counts of this clonotype. V and J are TRBV29-1 and TRBJ2-2; 9 bases are shared with TRBD2. From germline, CDR1 is SQVTM and CDR2 ANQGSEA. The ends lost 6 bases at V and 4 bases at J; junction bases unmatched: 9. CDR3 length: 15 amino acids. The CDR3 here is CSVRTPSGATGELFF. As DNA, the CDR3 is TGCAGCGTAAGAACGCCTAGCGGGGCCACCGGGGAGCTGTTTTTT.

As regards this clonotype: A read error is possible here, since a much larger clone lies one base away. V and J are TRBV19 and TRBJ2-1, with a weak D call TRBD2 (6 bases). CDR3 length: 15 amino acids. The germline V gene has CDR1 LNHDA and CDR2 SQIVND (reference sequence). The CDR3 loop is CASSIRQGGVNEQLF. The CDR3 coding sequence is TGTGCCAGTAGTATAAGGCAGGGAGGTGTAAATGAGCAGCTCTTC.

V gene TRBV5-1 combines with J gene TRBJ2-3; TRBD1 matches at 8 bases. J gave up 4 bases and V 0 bases, and 4 bases lay outside the gene matches. Germline V gene data show CDR1 as SGHRS and CDR2 as YFSETQ. The CDR3 length is 15 residues. The CDR3 protein is CASSLAQTGADTQYF. In nucleotides, the CDR3 is TGCGCCAGCAGCTTGGCCCAGACAGGGGCAGATACGCAGTATTTT.

This clonotype counts as large. The chain is built from TRBV28 and TRBJ1-6; D unclear. The CDR3 consists of 12 residues. The germline V gene has CDR1 MDHEN and CDR2 SYDVKM. Trimming took off 5 bases at V and 8 bases at J, with 7 bases between the two ends. CDR3 in amino acids: CASSLRYSPLHF. The CDR3 region has the DNA TGTGCCAGCAGTCTCAGGTATTCACCCCTCCACTTT.

This clonotype counts as medium-sized. The chain is built from TRBV7-2 and TRBJ2-7; perhaps TRBD2 as D (6 bases). The length of the CDR3 is 15 residues. CDR1 and CDR2 (germline): SGHTA, FQGNSA. V was cut by 1 base and J by 2 bases, with 12 bases left in between. DNA for the CDR3: TGTGCCAGCAGCTTAGAGGGGACTTTCCCCTACGAGCAGTACTTC. This codes for CASSLEGTFPYEQYF.

The sample holds many counts of this clonotype. As DNA, the CDR3 is TGCGCCAGCAGCTTTAGCCAAGAGACCCAGTACTTC. Its translation is CASSFSQETQYF. V gene TRBV5-1 combines with J gene TRBJ2-5; the D is unclear. The CDR3 runs 12 residues. V lost 2 bases to trimming and J lost 1 base, with 3 bases between them. CDR1 SGHRS and CDR2 YFSETQ come from the germline V gene.

This clonotype was seen ten or more times. The chain employs TRBV30 and TRBJ2-7, with a tentative D call TRBD1 (6 bases). The CDR3 covers 12 residues. The V gene's germline CDR1 is GTSNPN and CDR2 SVGIG (reference sequence). V was trimmed by 4 bases and J by 3 bases, leaving 10 bases between them. The CDR3 sequence: CAWKGVDYEQYF. CDR3 DNA sequence: TGTGCCTGGAAGGGGGTAGACTACGAGCAGTACTTC. The full variable domain, in which reference TRBV30 and TRBJ2-7 provide the parts outside the CDR3, is SQTIHQWPATLVQPVGSPLSLECTVEGTSNPNLYWYRQAAGRGLQLLFYSVGIGQISSEVPQNLSASRPQDRQFILSSKKLLLSDSGFYLCAWKGVDYEQYFGPGTRLTVT.

The sample holds many counts of this clonotype. Here the CDR3 reads CASSLSTGGFTEAFF. As DNA, the CDR3 is TGTGCCAGCAGCTTATCGACAGGGGGATTCACTGAAGCTTTCTTT. The chain carries TRBV7-6 and TRBJ1-1, with TRBD1 matching over 9 bases. The CDR3 sequence is 15 residues long. Looked up from germline, CDR1 is SGHVS and CDR2 is FNYEAQ. V shed 2 bases, J shed 4 bases, and the junction held 5 bases outside the gene matches.

This clonotype was picked up many times. J is TRBJ2-1 and V is TRBV7-2; possible D gene TRBD1, 5 bases. From germline, CDR1 is SGHTA and CDR2 FQGNSA. CDR3 size: 14 residues. V lost 2 bases to trimming and J lost 7 bases, with 12 bases between them. The CDR3 nucleotides are TGTGCCAGCAGCTTAATTGAAGGGGCGAATGAGCAGTTCTTC. The encoded protein is CASSLIEGANEQFF.

Concerning this clonotype: Being one base from a much bigger clone, this may be a read error. CDR3 sequence: CASSLMTGLDTEAFF. The CDR3 bases are TGCGCCAGCAGCCTGATGACAGGGTTGGACACTGAAGCTTTCTTT. The chain has TRBV5-1 and TRBJ1-1; 7 nucleotides match TRBD1. The germline gives CDR1 SGHRS, CDR2 YFSETQ. J lost 3 bases, V lost 4 bases, and 9 bases had no gene match. This CDR3 comprises 15 residues.

There are many counts of this clonotype. The chain employs TRBV5-1 and TRBJ2-7; no reliable D call. CDR1 is SGHRS, CDR2 YFSETQ, per germline. This CDR3 is built from 14 residues. V gave up 4 bases and J gave up 1 base, with 12 bases separating them. CDR3: CASSTQALSYEQYF. The CDR3 DNA is TGCGCCAGCAGCACGCAGGCGTTATCCTACGAGCAGTACTTC.